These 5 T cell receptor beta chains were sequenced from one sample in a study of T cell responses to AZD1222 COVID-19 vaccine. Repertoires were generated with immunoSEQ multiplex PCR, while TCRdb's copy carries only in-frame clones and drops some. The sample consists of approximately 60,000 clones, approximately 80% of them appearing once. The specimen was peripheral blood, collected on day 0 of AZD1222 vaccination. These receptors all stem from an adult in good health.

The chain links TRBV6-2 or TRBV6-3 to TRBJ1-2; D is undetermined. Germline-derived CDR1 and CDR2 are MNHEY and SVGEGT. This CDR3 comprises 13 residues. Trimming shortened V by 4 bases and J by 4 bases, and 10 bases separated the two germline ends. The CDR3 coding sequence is TGTGCCAGCAGTTTCTTAATGGGCTATGGCTACACCTTC. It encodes CASSFLMGYGYTF.

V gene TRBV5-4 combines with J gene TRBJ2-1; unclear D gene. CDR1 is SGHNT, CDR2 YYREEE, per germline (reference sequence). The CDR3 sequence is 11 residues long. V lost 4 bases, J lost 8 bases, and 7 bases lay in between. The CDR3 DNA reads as TGTGCCAGCAGCCACCTGGATGAGCAGTTCTTC. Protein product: CASSHLDEQFF.

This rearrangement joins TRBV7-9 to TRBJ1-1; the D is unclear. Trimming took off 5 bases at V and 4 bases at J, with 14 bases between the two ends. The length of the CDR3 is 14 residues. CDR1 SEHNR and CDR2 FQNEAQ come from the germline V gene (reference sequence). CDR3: CASSPLRIGTEAFF. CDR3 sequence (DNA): TGTGCCAGCAGCCCTTTAAGGATCGGCACTGAAGCTTTCTTT.

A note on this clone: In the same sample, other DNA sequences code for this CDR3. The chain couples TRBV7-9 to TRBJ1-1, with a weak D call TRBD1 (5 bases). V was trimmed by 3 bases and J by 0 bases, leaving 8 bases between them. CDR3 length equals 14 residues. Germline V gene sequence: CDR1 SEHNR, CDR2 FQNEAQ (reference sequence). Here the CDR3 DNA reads TGTGCCAGCAGCTTGCAGGGAATGAACACTGAAGCTTTCTTT. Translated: CASSLQGMNTEAFF.

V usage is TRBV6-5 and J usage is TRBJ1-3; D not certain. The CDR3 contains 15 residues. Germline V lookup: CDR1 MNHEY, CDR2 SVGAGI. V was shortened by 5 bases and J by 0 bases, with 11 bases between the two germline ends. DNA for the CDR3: TGTGCCAGCAGTCCCGGGATCCTCTCTGGAAACACCATATATTTT. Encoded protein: CASSPGILSGNTIYF.